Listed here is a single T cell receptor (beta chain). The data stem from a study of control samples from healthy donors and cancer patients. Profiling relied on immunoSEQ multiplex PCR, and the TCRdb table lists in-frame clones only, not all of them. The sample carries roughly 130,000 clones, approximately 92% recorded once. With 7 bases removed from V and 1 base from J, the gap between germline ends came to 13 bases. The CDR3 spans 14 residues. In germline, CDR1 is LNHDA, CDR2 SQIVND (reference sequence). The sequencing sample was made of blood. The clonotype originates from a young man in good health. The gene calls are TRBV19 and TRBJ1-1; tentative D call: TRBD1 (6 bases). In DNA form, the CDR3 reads TGTGCCAGTATCAGATTAGGGGGGAACACTGAAGCTTTCTTT. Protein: CASIRLGGNTEAFF.